One and the same sample provided the 25 T cell receptor beta chains below, sequenced in a study of T cell repertoires in cytomegalovirus infection. Each CDR3 protein gets one entry after TCRdb re-called the reads with MiXCR. Of fewer than 1,000,000 distinct CDR3 sequences in the sample, 25% to 40% were seen once. No antigen is known for these receptors. Source: cultured CD8+ T cells from PBMCs, taken from culture after CMV antigen stimulation. The receptors originated from a human donor in good health (CMV status not recorded). Some clones in this sample may be carry-over from other donors' samples.

V usage is TRBV25-1 and J usage is TRBJ1-1; maybe TRBD1 (5 bases). Per the germline V gene, CDR1 is MGHDK and CDR2 is SYGVNS. The V gene lost 10 bases and the J gene lost 3 bases, with 18 bases spanning the gap. This CDR3 spans 14 amino acids. CDR3 nucleotide sequence: TGTGCCACGGGGGACGGCCGCATGGACACTGAAGCTTTCTTT. Translation gives CATGDGRMDTEAFF.

J is TRBJ2-7 and V is TRBV29-1, with TRBD1 identical over 7 bases. The CDR3 is made up of 9 amino acids. Germline V CDR1 and CDR2: SQVTM, ANQGSEA. The trim removed 6 bases at V and 9 bases at J, leaving 2 bases unmatched. For the CDR3, the DNA is TGCAGCGTCCGGGACAGGCAGTACGTC. It yields the protein CSVRDRQYV.

This clonotype was recorded many times. The genes are TRBV7-9 and TRBJ1-1; no clear D gene. Trimming took off 2 bases at V and 4 bases at J, with 5 bases between the two ends. From germline, CDR1 is SEHNR and CDR2 FQNEAQ (reference sequence). The CDR3 covers 12 residues. DNA for the CDR3: TGTGCCAGCAGCTTAACAGCCACTGAAGCTTTCTTT. Its translation: CASSLTATEAFF. Drawing the rest from reference TRBV7-9 and TRBJ1-1, the complete variable domain is DTGVSQNPRHKITKRGQNVTFRCDPISEHNRLYWYRQTLGQGPEFLTYFQNEAQLEKSRLLSDRFSAERPKGSFSTLEIQRTEQGDSAMYLCASSLTATEAFFGQGTRLTVV.

The CDR3 sequence is CAIPGGSSYNEQFF. The CDR3 nucleotides read TGTGCCATCCCCGGGGGTAGCTCCTACAATGAGCAGTTCTTC. The chain combines TRBV7-6 with TRBJ2-1; perhaps TRBD2 as D (6 bases). In germline, CDR1 is SGHVS, CDR2 FNYEAQ. The CDR3 spans 14 residues. The ends were cut back, 10 bases at V and 0 bases at J, with 13 bases in the middle.

This rearrangement joins TRBV7-9 to TRBJ2-2, with 9 bases matching TRBD1. Germline V gene lookup returns CDR1 SEHNR and CDR2 FQNEAQ (reference sequence). V lost 2 bases to trimming and J lost 3 bases; unmatched junction nucleotides: 7. The length of the CDR3 is 17 residues. In nucleotides, the CDR3 is TGTGCCAGCAGCTTACGACAGGGGGAGAAGTACACCGGGGAGCTGTTTTTT. Amino acids: CASSLRQGEKYTGELFF.

The V gene is TRBV12-5, the J gene TRBJ2-1; 9 bases match TRBD1. Looked up from germline, CDR1 is LGHNT and CDR2 is FRNRAP. The trim removed 1 base at V and 0 bases at J, leaving 1 base unmatched. The CDR3 has 16 residues. The CDR3 is CASGLGGQGSYNEQFF. The CDR3 region has the DNA TGTGCTAGTGGTTTGGGGGGACAGGGCTCCTACAATGAGCAGTTCTTC. The full variable domain, completed using reference TRBV12-5 and TRBJ2-1, is DARVTQTPRHKVTEMGQEVTMRCQPILGHNTVFWYRQTMMQGLELLAYFRNRAPLDDSGMPKDRFSAEMPDATLATLKIQPSEPRDSAVYFCASGLGGQGSYNEQFFGPGTRLTVL.

The chain employs TRBV5-1 and TRBJ2-5; D unclear. CDR3 length equals 15 residues. V lost 2 bases and J 4 bases, leaving 15 bases between the germline ends. Germline CDR1 SGHRS, CDR2 YFSETQ. Written as DNA, the CDR3 is TGCGCCAGCAGCTTCCGCAGTGCTTTGGTAGAGACCCAGTACTTC. It yields the protein CASSFRSALVETQYF.

J is TRBJ1-2 and V is TRBV7-9, with a tentative D call TRBD1 (5 bases). V was shortened by 3 bases and J by 1 base, with 18 bases between the two germline ends. The CDR3 extends over 17 amino acids. Germline V gene lookup returns CDR1 SEHNR and CDR2 FQNEAQ (reference sequence). CDR3 nucleotides: TGTGCCAGCAGCTTGCCCTATCGGGACCGGCTTAACTATGGCTACACCTTC. Protein sequence: CASSLPYRDRLNYGYTF.

This clonotype was counted a few times. The rearrangement uses TRBV5-5 and TRBJ2-1; a weak D match, TRBD2 (7 bases). The CDR3 length is 15 residues. Germline loops: CDR1 SGHKS, CDR2 YYEKEE (reference sequence). With 4 bases removed from V and 8 bases from J, the gap between germline ends came to 19 bases. CDR3 nucleotides: TGTGCCAGCAGCCAGGACAGTAACCGGGGGGATGAGCAGTTCTTC. It translates to CASSQDSNRGDEQFF.

This clonotype showed up just a few times. The chain uses TRBV20-1 and TRBJ2-3; 7 positions agree with TRBD1. J was trimmed by 0 bases and V by 6 bases; bases with no gene match: 9. The CDR3 sequence is 15 residues long. Germline-derived CDR1 and CDR2 are DFQATT and SNEGSKA (reference sequence). The CDR3 loop is CSAFTGDISTDTQYF. Written as DNA, the CDR3 is TGCAGTGCGTTCACAGGGGACATTAGCACAGATACGCAGTATTTT.

The genes are TRBV19 and TRBJ2-7; 8 positions agree with TRBD1. Germline CDR1 and CDR2: LNHDA and SQIVND (reference sequence). With 4 bases clipped from V and 3 bases from J, the junction kept 8 bases outside the gene matches. This CDR3 spans 15 amino acids. The CDR3 loop is CASSTGTGLYYEQYF. As DNA, the CDR3 is TGTGCCAGTAGTACAGGGACAGGATTATACTACGAGCAGTACTTC. Full variable domain (outside the CDR3, taken from reference TRBV19 and TRBJ2-7): DGGITQSPKYLFRKEGQNVTLSCEQNLNHDAMYWYRQDPGQGLRLIYYSQIVNDFQKGDIAEGYSVSREKKESFPLTVTSAQKNPTAFYLCASSTGTGLYYEQYFGPGTRLTVT.

The chain joins TRBV28 to TRBJ2-7; 7 bases line up with TRBD1. Unmatched junction bases numbered 8, after V lost 3 bases and J lost 0 bases. Germline CDR1 MDHEN, CDR2 SYDVKM. This CDR3 comprises 16 residues. CDR3 DNA sequence: TGTGCCAGCAGTTTGACCCGACAGGGTGTCTCCTACGAGCAGTACGTC. This translates into CASSLTRQGVSYEQYV.

For this clonotype: The junction departs from germline at one end; a sequencing error may be responsible. V is TRBV2 and J is TRBJ2-7; 9 positions agree with TRBD2. This CDR3 is 18 amino acids long. The germline gives CDR1 SNHLY, CDR2 FYNNEI. This CDR3 reads CASEAGDGVSGGPYEKYF. CDR3 coding DNA: TGTGCCAGTGAGGCGGGGGACGGGGTGAGCGGGGGGCCCTACGAGAAGTACTTC.

The rearrangement links TRBV6-5 to TRBJ1-5; the match to TRBD1 covers 9 bases. The CDR3 is made up of 14 amino acids. Germline V gene lookup returns CDR1 MNHEY and CDR2 SVGAGI. V lost 4 bases, J lost 8 bases, and 6 bases stayed unmatched. The CDR3 DNA reads as TGTGCCAGCAGTTCCCGGGACAGGGATAAGCCCCAGCATTTT. It encodes CASSSRDRDKPQHF.

Many counts were recorded for this clonotype. The chain has TRBV7-9 and TRBJ2-7, with 7 bases aligning to TRBD1. The CDR3 runs 14 residues. In germline, CDR1 is SEHNR, CDR2 FQNEAQ (reference sequence). Germline trimming cut 5 bases from V and 3 bases from J; bases unmatched to any gene: 7. The CDR3 DNA is TGTGCCAGCAGCCCCTGGGACAGCGGCTACGAGCAGTACTTC. Amino acid sequence: CASSPWDSGYEQYF.

This clonotype has more than one count but fewer than ten. The rearrangement links TRBV5-6 to TRBJ1-2; 10 nucleotides line up with TRBD1. After removal of 4 bases from V and 6 bases from J, the junction contained 9 bases not matched to a gene. This CDR3 is built from 15 residues. Germline-derived CDR1 and CDR2 are SGHDT and YYEEEE. The CDR3 nucleotides are TGTGCCAGCAGCCTCCCGGGACAGGGGAGTCATGGCTACACCTTC. This translates into CASSLPGQGSHGYTF.

The CDR3 spells CATSDLGTGGDTQYF. The CDR3 DNA reads TGTGCCACCAGTGATTTGGGGACAGGGGGTGATACGCAGTATTTT. The V and J genes are TRBV24-1 and TRBJ2-3; TRBD1 agrees at 11 bases. This CDR3 has 15 residues. CDR1 and CDR2 (germline): KGHDR, SFDVKD. V shed 0 bases, J shed 6 bases, and the junction held 1 base outside the gene matches.

This sequence joins TRBV20-1 and TRBJ2-7; D is uncertain. Germline V CDR1 and CDR2: DFQATT, SNEGSKA (reference sequence). Trimming took off 0 bases at V and 0 bases at J, with 9 bases between the two ends. CDR3 size: 14 residues. The CDR3 is CSARDGQSSYEQYV. CDR3 DNA: TGCAGTGCTAGAGACGGTCAAAGCTCCTACGAGCAGTACGTC.

This clonotype occurred a few times. This chain joins TRBV19 and TRBJ2-5, with D possibly TRBD1 on 5 matching bases. Trimming stripped 6 bases from V and 1 base from J, with 18 bases between. CDR3 length: 16 amino acids. Germline-derived CDR1 and CDR2 are LNHDA and SQIVND (reference sequence). The chain's CDR3 is CASSNPKQEVQETQYF. The CDR3 nucleotides are TGTGCCAGTAGCAACCCTAAACAGGAAGTCCAAGAGACCCAGTACTTC.

The chain has TRBV28 and TRBJ1-4; D is unresolved. The germline V and J ends were trimmed by 4 bases and 8 bases, with 20 bases remaining between them. The CDR3 length is 16 residues. Germline V gene sequence: CDR1 MDHEN, CDR2 SYDVKM. The chain's CDR3 is CASSSLINEPGEKLFF. The CDR3 region has the DNA TGTGCCAGCAGTTCCCTAATAAATGAACCCGGGGAAAAACTGTTTTTT.

This clonotype was recorded a few times. The V and J genes are TRBV5-1 and TRBJ2-7, with a tentative D call TRBD2 (7 bases). Germline V lookup: CDR1 SGHRS, CDR2 YFSETQ. V was cut by 3 bases and J by 2 bases, with 15 bases left in between. This CDR3 is 15 amino acids long. This CDR3 reads CASSSAGAFPYEQYF. In DNA form, the CDR3 reads TGCGCCAGCAGCTCCGCGGGGGCCTTCCCCTACGAGCAGTACTTC.

This clonotype was observed a handful of times. This chain connects TRBV28 to TRBJ2-2; tentatively, D is TRBD1 (6 bases). CDR1 and CDR2 from the germline V gene are MDHEN and SYDVKM. The V end lost 3 bases, the J end lost 2 bases, and 16 bases lay between the germline ends. This CDR3 contains 17 residues. For the CDR3, the DNA is TGTGCCAGCAGTTTTGACTCCGGGACATCAAACACCGGGGAGCTGTTTTTT. Its translation is CASSFDSGTSNTGELFF.

This clonotype was counted between two and nine times. The rearrangement joins TRBV11-3 to TRBJ2-1, with 7 bases matching TRBD1. The CDR3 covers 15 residues. Looked up from germline, CDR1 is SGHNT and CDR2 is YENEEA. Trimming removed 1 base from V and 3 bases from J; junction bases left unmatched: 3. CDR3 protein: CASSLGGQYYNEQFF. CDR3 DNA: TGTGCCAGCAGCTTAGGGGGACAGTACTACAATGAGCAGTTCTTC.

The rearrangement links TRBV10-1 to TRBJ2-7; TRBD1 agrees at 9 bases. V was clipped by 5 bases and J by 5 bases; unmatched bases: 10. The CDR3 spans 15 residues. In germline, CDR1 is WNHNN, CDR2 SYGVQD (reference sequence). DNA for the CDR3: TGCGCCAGCAGTAACACCGGGACAGGGTTCCACGAGCAGTACTTC. It translates to CASSNTGTGFHEQYF.

The table lists this clonotype with many counts. The genes are TRBV20-1 and TRBJ1-2; D uncertain. V was cut by 5 bases and J by 3 bases, with 10 bases left in between. Germline-derived CDR1 and CDR2 are DFQATT and SNEGSKA (reference sequence). The CDR3 totals 12 residues. The CDR3 DNA follows: TGCAGTGCTCCTAAAGGATACTATGGCTACACCTTC. Its protein is CSAPKGYYGYTF.